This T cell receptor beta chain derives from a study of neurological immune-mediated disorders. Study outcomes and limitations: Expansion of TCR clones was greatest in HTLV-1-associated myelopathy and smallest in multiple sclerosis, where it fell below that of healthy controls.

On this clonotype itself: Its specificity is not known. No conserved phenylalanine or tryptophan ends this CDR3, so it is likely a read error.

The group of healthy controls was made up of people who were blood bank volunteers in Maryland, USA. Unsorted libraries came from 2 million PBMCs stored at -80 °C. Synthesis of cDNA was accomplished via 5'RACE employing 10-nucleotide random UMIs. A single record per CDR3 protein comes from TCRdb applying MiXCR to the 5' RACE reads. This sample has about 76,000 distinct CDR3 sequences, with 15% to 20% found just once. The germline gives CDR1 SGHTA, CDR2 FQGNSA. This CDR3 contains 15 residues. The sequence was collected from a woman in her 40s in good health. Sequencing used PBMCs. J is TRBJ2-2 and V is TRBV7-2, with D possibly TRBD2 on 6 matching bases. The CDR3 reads CASSPHGGGTAELFS. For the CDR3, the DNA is TGTGCCAGCAGCCCTCACGGGGGTGGAACCGCGGAGCTGTTTTCT.